Sequencing of this T cell receptor beta chain was carried out in a study of blood T cell repertoires in COVID-19. Study-level background: Acute and convalescent COVID-19 specimens originated in the United States, Italy and Spain. The analysed material was cDNA or gDNA that came from T cells, B-cell-depleted T cells, or PBMCs.

V shed 3 bases and J shed 17 bases, with 17 bases lying between them. The CDR3 runs to 13 residues. Data came from immunoSEQ multiplex PCR; TCRdb stores just in-frame clones and leaves some out. This table has over 100,000 clones, roughly 80% appearing once. The rearrangement uses TRBV12-3 or TRBV12-4 and TRBJ1-6; D might be TRBD1 (6 bases). The sequenced material came from peripheral blood. The receptor's source is a man aged 65-85 years with acute or convalescent COVID-19. CDR3 sequence: CASSFKTGRGVHF. The CDR3, as DNA: TGTGCCAGCAGTTTCAAAACAGGGCGAGGGGTCCACTTT.